The T cell receptor (beta chain) under discussion was sequenced for a study of CXCR3-negative and CXCR3-positive naive CD8 T cells. Background on the study: TRB reads totalled about 140 million, about 1.5 +/- 0.3 million per library.

With respect to this clonotype: What it binds is not known.

TRB cDNA libraries were made by UMI-labeled 5' RACE. From its re-call of the 5' RACE reads, TCRdb lists each CDR3 protein once, without DNA. This table holds some 54,000 distinct CDR3 sequences. Study-wide results and limits: The TRB CDR3s that CXCR3-positive naive cells carried were more hydrophobic than those of CXCR3-negative naive cells.

Germline V CDR1 and CDR2: SQVTM, ANQGSEA. The CDR3 loop spans 13 amino acids. This clonotype was sampled from a human donor in good health. Some clones in this sample may be carry-over from other donors' samples. Sequences were obtained from naive CXCR3+ CD8+ T cells from blood. Subset specified: CD45RO-CCR7+CD27+CD95- naive CD8+ T cells expressing CXCR3 (TNR3+). The chain carries TRBV29-1 and TRBJ2-5; the D call of TRBD2 rests on TCRdb alone, since no DNA is present to check it. The CDR3 sequence: CSVVVGGLFTQYF.